These 25 T cell receptor beta chains originate from one sample sequenced in a study of cytomegalovirus exposure and HLA in healthy donors. In the PCR, 60 Vbeta and 13 Jbeta primers were used. Sequencing was performed with immunoSEQ multiplex PCR; in TCRdb, only in-frame clones are kept and a portion is missing. The repertoire shows about 76,000 clones; the top ten hold 4.5% to 5%. Sequencing was carried out using PBMCs. Every receptor here comes from a woman aged 40 to 50 in good health and CMV-seropositive.

This sequence joins TRBV5-1 and TRBJ2-1; 11 positions match TRBD2. V shed 4 bases, J shed 4 bases, and the junction held 10 bases outside the gene matches. CDR3 length equals 17 residues. Germline V CDR1 and CDR2: SGHRS, YFSETQ. Here the CDR3 reads CASSPSSSSGGYNEQFF. CDR3 DNA: TGCGCCAGCAGCCCTTCGTCTTCTAGCGGGGGGTACAATGAGCAGTTCTTC.

The chain joins TRBV5-1 to TRBJ2-1; 12 bases match TRBD2. CDR1 is SGHRS and CDR2 is YFSETQ in the germline V gene. The CDR3 covers 14 residues. The V gene end was trimmed by 7 bases and the J gene end by 10 bases; junction bases not matched to a gene: 9. The CDR3 protein is CASGKTSGSGEQFF. The CDR3 DNA reads TGCGCCAGCGGCAAGACTAGCGGGAGCGGGGAGCAGTTCTTC.

This chain connects TRBV9 to TRBJ1-1, with D possibly TRBD1 on 5 matching bases. V was shortened by 7 bases and J by 4 bases, with 8 bases between the two germline ends. The CDR3 loop spans 11 amino acids. Germline V gene sequence: CDR1 SGDLS, CDR2 YYNGEE. The CDR3 protein is CASGGGTEAFF. CDR3 DNA: TGTGCCAGCGGGGGGGGCACTGAAGCTTTCTTT.

V gene TRBV10-1 combines with J gene TRBJ2-1, with TRBD2 matching over 9 bases. The CDR3 covers 15 residues. Germline CDR1 WNHNN, CDR2 SYGVQD (reference sequence). V lost 6 bases, J lost 5 bases, and 8 bases stayed unmatched. The CDR3 nucleotides read TGCGCCAGCAGCGTTTATGGACTAGCGAACAATGAGCAGTTCTTC. Translating it yields CASSVYGLANNEQFF.

The chain joins TRBV2 to TRBJ1-6; TRBD1 might be the D (5 bases). V lost 3 bases to trimming and J lost 7 bases, with 16 bases between them. The CDR3 sequence is 16 residues long. Germline CDR1 and CDR2: SNHLY and FYNNEI. Here the CDR3 DNA reads TGTGCCAGCAGTGAGATGGCGGGACTAGGGAATTCACCCCTCCACTTT. Protein sequence: CASSEMAGLGNSPLHF.

CDR3 nucleotide sequence: TGTGCCAGCAGCTTGGTGCAGCCCGGGAGCTATGGCTACACCTTC. It yields the protein CASSLVQPGSYGYTF. This chain joins TRBV5-5 and TRBJ1-2; D gene unclear. Trimming pared 0 bases from V and 4 bases from J, leaving 13 bases between. Germline V lookup: CDR1 SGHKS, CDR2 YYEKEE (reference sequence). This CDR3 is built from 15 residues.

The J gene is TRBJ2-3, the V gene TRBV7-6; D perhaps matches TRBD1 (5 bases). CDR1 and CDR2 (germline): SGHVS, FNYEAQ. The CDR3 consists of 15 residues. V dropped 5 bases and J dropped 0 bases, with 12 bases sitting between them. Here the CDR3 reads CASSLMTASTDTQYF. DNA of the CDR3: TGTGCCAGCAGCCTGATGACAGCTAGCACAGATACGCAGTATTTT. Full variable domain (remainder filled in from reference TRBV7-6 and TRBJ2-3): GAGVSQSPRYKVTKRGQDVALRCDPISGHVSLYWYRQALGQGPEFLTYFNYEAQQDKSGLPNDRFSAERPEGSISTLTIQRTEQRDSAMYRCASSLMTASTDTQYFGPGTRLTVL.

The genes are TRBV19 and TRBJ2-5; D may be TRBD1 (5 bases). The CDR3 is 13 residues long. Trimming stripped 5 bases from V and 2 bases from J, with 9 bases between. Germline V CDR1 and CDR2: LNHDA, SQIVND (reference sequence). The CDR3 is CASSDSLQETQYF. As DNA, the CDR3 is TGTGCCAGTAGTGACAGTTTACAAGAGACCCAGTACTTC.

The chain recombines TRBV5-5 with TRBJ2-5, with 16 bases matching TRBD2. Germline CDR1 SGHKS, CDR2 YYEKEE (reference sequence). The length of the CDR3 is 16 residues. J gave up 4 bases and V 4 bases, and 4 bases lay outside the gene matches. The chain's CDR3 is CASSTGTSGRGETQYF. For the CDR3, the DNA is TGTGCCAGCAGCACCGGGACTAGCGGGAGGGGAGAGACCCAGTACTTC.

The gene calls are TRBV7-3 and TRBJ2-1; 10 bases fit TRBD2. Germline V gene lookup returns CDR1 SGHTA and CDR2 FQGTGA. This CDR3 is 16 amino acids long. With V trimmed by 4 bases and J by 7 bases, 10 bases remained unmatched. The chain's CDR3 is CASSSQSGGAGNEQFF. CDR3 nucleotides: TGTGCCAGCAGCTCCCAGAGCGGGGGGGCTGGGAATGAGCAGTTCTTC.

J is TRBJ2-5 and V is TRBV6-6; no clear D gene. The CDR3 has 12 amino acids. From germline, CDR1 is MNHNY and CDR2 SVGAGI (reference sequence). CDR3 nucleotide sequence: TGTGGGAGATTCCCGGCGGAGGAGACCCAGTACTTC. As protein: CGRFPAEETQYF.

This sequence joins TRBV19 and TRBJ2-2; tentatively, D is TRBD2 (7 bases). The V gene's germline CDR1 is LNHDA and CDR2 SQIVND (reference sequence). Trimming took 6 bases from V and 3 from J, leaving 20 bases between them. CDR3 length equals 17 residues. CDR3 nucleotides: TGTGCCAGTAGGACGAGTATGTGGGGGGGCGACACCGGGGAGCTGTTTTTT. The encoded protein is CASRTSMWGGDTGELFF.

This sequence joins TRBV7-2 and TRBJ2-7; perhaps TRBD2 as D (6 bases). This CDR3 has 14 amino acids. Trimming cost V 8 bases and J 4 bases, with 18 bases left between them. Germline V gives CDR1 SGHTA, CDR2 FQGNSA. As DNA, the CDR3 is TGTGCCAGCGGCCGGAAAGGAGGGACTTACGAGCAGTACTTC. Protein sequence: CASGRKGGTYEQYF.

The chain is built from TRBV7-6 and TRBJ2-2; D not resolved. The germline V and J ends were trimmed by 10 bases and 6 bases, with 18 bases remaining between them. The length of the CDR3 is 14 residues. Germline V gene data show CDR1 as SGHVS and CDR2 as FNYEAQ. CDR3 sequence: CATESPVRAGELFF. The CDR3 bases are TGTGCCACCGAGTCCCCAGTCCGGGCCGGGGAGCTGTTTTTT.

The rearrangement joins TRBV2 to TRBJ1-1; a weak D match, TRBD1 (5 bases). The germline V and J ends were trimmed by 7 bases and 5 bases, with 17 bases remaining between them. This CDR3 has 14 amino acids. CDR1 and CDR2 (germline): SNHLY, FYNNEI. The CDR3 loop is CASIGAGGRTEAFF. The CDR3 bases are TGTGCCAGCATAGGGGCGGGGGGGAGGACTGAAGCTTTCTTT.

The rearrangement uses TRBV10-3 and TRBJ2-7; 7 bases map to TRBD2. The CDR3 is made up of 16 amino acids. The trim removed 3 bases at V and 2 bases at J, leaving 10 bases unmatched. In germline, CDR1 is ENHRY, CDR2 SYGVKD. The CDR3 region is CAISDLGLAVTYEQYF. The DNA of the CDR3 is TGTGCCATCAGTGATCTTGGGCTAGCGGTAACCTACGAGCAGTACTTC.

The chain employs TRBV4-1 and TRBJ1-2, with TRBD1 as a possible D gene (6 bases). Germline CDR1 MGHRA, CDR2 YSYEKL. The CDR3 is made up of 15 amino acids. The V gene lost 4 bases and the J gene lost 1 base, with 13 bases spanning the gap. The CDR3 loop is CASSRRGTSNYGYTF. In DNA, the CDR3 is TGCGCCAGCAGCCGCAGGGGTACGAGTAACTATGGCTACACCTTC.

On this clone: A junction end diverges from the germline sequence, so it may reflect a read error. The chain combines TRBV19 with TRBJ1-1; D is possibly TRBD1 (6 bases). Germline CDR1 LNHDA, CDR2 SQIVND (reference sequence). This CDR3 region has 17 residues. The chain's CDR3 is CASSVEVEGGMNTEAFF. DNA of the CDR3: TGTGCCAGTAGTGTAGAGGTTGAAGGGGGAATGAACACTGAAGCTTTCTTT.

J is TRBJ2-3 and V is TRBV5-8; 8 nucleotides match TRBD2. Germline loops: CDR1 SGHTS, CDR2 YDEGEE. With V trimmed by 3 bases and J by 4 bases, 10 bases remained unmatched. The CDR3 runs to 16 residues. The CDR3 spells CASSSLGGGHADTQYF. The CDR3 DNA reads as TGTGCCAGCAGCTCCCTCGGCGGGGGGCATGCAGATACGCAGTATTTT.

The chain recombines TRBV21-1 with TRBJ1-4; the D call of TRBD1 is as the table states it, not checked on the DNA. TRBV21-1 is tagged as a pseudogene. This CDR3 has 14 amino acids. CDR3 nucleotide sequence: TGTGCCCGTTATTTGCAGGGTGAGAGTGAAAAACTGTTTTTT. This translates into CARYLQGESEKLFF.

J is TRBJ2-7 and V is TRBV6-5, with 8 bases identical to TRBD1. The V gene end was trimmed by 0 bases and the J gene end by 4 bases; junction bases not matched to a gene: 8. The CDR3 runs to 16 residues. Germline assignment: CDR1 MNHEY and CDR2 SVGAGI. The CDR3 DNA follows: TGTGCCAGCAGTTACTCGGGCGCAGGGGGCGGGTACGAGCAGTACTTC. Translation: CASSYSGAGGGYEQYF.

The V and J genes are TRBV6-5 and TRBJ2-7; possibly TRBD2 for D (5 bases). The V gene lost 6 bases and the J gene lost 7 bases, with 10 bases spanning the gap. Germline V CDR1 and CDR2: MNHEY, SVGAGI. This CDR3 is built from 11 residues. In nucleotides, the CDR3 is TGTGCCAGCAGCTCTTGGAGGGAGCAGTACTTC. Amino acids: CASSSWREQYF.

The V and J genes are TRBV18 and TRBJ2-4, with D perhaps matching TRBD1 (6 bases). CDR1 and CDR2 (germline): KGHSH, LQKENI. V was pared by 3 bases and J by 8 bases, with 8 bases between. The CDR3 has 12 residues. This CDR3 is CASSPDRYIQYF. Written as DNA, the CDR3 is TGTGCCAGCTCACCCGACAGGTACATTCAGTACTTC.

The chain carries TRBV4-3 and TRBJ1-1; D gene uncertain. CDR1 and CDR2 from the germline V gene are LGHNA and YSLEER. Trimming took off 8 bases at V and 4 bases at J, with 17 bases between the two ends. The CDR3 has 14 residues. The CDR3 DNA is TGCGCCAGCGCCCGGGCGGGATTTAGCACTGAAGCTTTCTTT. It yields the protein CASARAGFSTEAFF.

The genes are TRBV27 and TRBJ1-5; possibly TRBD1 for D (6 bases). V dropped 4 bases and J dropped 7 bases, with 14 bases sitting between them. The CDR3 covers 14 residues. Germline CDR1 is MNHEY and CDR2 is SMNVEV (reference sequence). CDR3 sequence: CASSSTGLQQPQHF. For the CDR3, the DNA is TGTGCCAGCAGTTCTACAGGGCTCCAGCAGCCCCAGCATTTT.